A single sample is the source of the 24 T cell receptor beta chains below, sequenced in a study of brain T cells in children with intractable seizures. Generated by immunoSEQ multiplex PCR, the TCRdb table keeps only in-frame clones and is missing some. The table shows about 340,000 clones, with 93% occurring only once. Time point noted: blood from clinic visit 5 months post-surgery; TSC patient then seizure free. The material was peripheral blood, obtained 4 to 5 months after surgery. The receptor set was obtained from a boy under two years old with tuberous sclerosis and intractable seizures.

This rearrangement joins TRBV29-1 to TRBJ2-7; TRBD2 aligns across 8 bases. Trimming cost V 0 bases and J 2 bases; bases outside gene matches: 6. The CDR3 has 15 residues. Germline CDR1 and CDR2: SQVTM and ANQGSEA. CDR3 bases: TGCAGCGTTGAAGATCCCGCGGGAGGCCCCTACGAGCAGTACTTC. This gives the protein CSVEDPAGGPYEQYF.

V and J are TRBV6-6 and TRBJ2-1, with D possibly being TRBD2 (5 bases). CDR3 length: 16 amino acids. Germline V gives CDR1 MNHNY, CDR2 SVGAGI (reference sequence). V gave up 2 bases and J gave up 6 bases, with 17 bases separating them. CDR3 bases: TGTGCCAGCAGTTACACCGATTTGTGGGCGGGCAATGAGCAGTTCTTC. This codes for CASSYTDLWAGNEQFF.

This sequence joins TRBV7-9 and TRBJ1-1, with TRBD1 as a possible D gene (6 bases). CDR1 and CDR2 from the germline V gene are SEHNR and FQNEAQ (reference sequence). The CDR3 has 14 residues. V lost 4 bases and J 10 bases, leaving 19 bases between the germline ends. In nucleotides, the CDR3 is TGTGCCAGCAGCTCCGACGTTGTCAGGGGACCAGCTTTCTTT. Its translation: CASSSDVVRGPAFF.

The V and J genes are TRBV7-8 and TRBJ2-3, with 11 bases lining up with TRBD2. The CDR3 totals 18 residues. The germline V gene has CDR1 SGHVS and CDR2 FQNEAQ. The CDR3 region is CATARGLAGGKGTDTQYF. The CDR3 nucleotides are TGTGCGACGGCTCGGGGGCTAGCGGGAGGAAAGGGCACAGATACGCAGTATTTT.

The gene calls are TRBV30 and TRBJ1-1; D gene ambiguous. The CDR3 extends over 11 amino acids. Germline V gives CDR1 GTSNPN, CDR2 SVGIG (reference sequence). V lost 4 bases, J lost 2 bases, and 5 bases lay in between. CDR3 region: CAWTFNTEAFF. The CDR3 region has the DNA TGTGCCTGGACTTTCAACACTGAAGCTTTCTTT.

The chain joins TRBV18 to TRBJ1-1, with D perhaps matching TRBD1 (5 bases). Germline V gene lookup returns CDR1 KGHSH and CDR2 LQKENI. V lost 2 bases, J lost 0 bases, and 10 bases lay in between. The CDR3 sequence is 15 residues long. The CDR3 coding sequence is TGTGCCAGCTCACCAGGGGCCCAGATGAACACTGAAGCTTTCTTT. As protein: CASSPGAQMNTEAFF.

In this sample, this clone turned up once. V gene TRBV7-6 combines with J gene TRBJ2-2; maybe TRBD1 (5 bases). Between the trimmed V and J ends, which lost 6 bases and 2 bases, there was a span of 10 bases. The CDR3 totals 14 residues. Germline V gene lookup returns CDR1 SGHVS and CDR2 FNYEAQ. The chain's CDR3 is CASSLDTNTGELFF. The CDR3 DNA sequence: TGTGCCAGCAGTTTGGACACTAACACCGGGGAGCTGTTTTTT.

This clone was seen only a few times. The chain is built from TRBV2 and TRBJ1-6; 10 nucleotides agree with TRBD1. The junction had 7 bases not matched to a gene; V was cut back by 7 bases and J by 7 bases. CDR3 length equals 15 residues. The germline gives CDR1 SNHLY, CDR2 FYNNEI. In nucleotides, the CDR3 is TGTGCCAGCACCATAGACAGGGGGCACAATTCACCCCTCCACTTT. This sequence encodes CASTIDRGHNSPLHF.

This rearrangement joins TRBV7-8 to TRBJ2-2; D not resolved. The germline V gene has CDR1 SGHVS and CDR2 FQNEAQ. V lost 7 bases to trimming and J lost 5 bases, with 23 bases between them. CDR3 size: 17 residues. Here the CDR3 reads CASTIQGWAVRTGELFF. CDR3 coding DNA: TGTGCCAGCACCATACAAGGGTGGGCAGTACGGACCGGGGAGCTGTTTTTT.

Written as DNA, the CDR3 is TGTGCCAGCAGTGAGCCCAGGGGTTCTCAAGAGACCCAGTACTTC. Translation: CASSEPRGSQETQYF. The genes are TRBV6-1 and TRBJ2-5, with D possibly TRBD1 on 6 matching bases. Trimming shortened V by 3 bases and J by 2 bases, and 13 bases separated the two germline ends. The V gene's germline CDR1 is MNHNS and CDR2 SASEGT. This CDR3 is built from 15 residues.

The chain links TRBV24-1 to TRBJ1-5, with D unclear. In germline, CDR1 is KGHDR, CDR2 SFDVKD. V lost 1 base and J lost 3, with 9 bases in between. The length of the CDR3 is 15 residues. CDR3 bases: TGTGCCACCAGTGATTTAGGACCGTTCAATCAGCCCCAGCATTTT. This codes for CATSDLGPFNQPQHF.

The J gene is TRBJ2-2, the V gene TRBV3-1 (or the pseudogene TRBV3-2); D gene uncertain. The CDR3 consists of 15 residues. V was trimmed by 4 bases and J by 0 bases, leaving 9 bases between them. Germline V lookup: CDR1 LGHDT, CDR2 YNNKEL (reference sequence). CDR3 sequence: CASSLWAANTGELFF. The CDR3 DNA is TGTGCCAGCAGCCTGTGGGCAGCGAACACCGGGGAGCTGTTTTTT.

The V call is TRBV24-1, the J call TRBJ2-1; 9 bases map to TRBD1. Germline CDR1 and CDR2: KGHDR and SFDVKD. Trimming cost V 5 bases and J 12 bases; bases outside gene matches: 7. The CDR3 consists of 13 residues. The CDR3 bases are TGTGCCACCAGTGGGCCAGGGGGACAGGGGCAGTTCTTC. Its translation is CATSGPGGQGQFF.

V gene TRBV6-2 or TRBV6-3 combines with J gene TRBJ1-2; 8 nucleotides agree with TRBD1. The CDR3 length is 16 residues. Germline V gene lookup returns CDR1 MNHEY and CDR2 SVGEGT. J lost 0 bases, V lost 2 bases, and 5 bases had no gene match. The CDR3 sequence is CASSYRGQVPNYGYTF. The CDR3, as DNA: TGTGCCAGCAGTTACCGGGGACAGGTCCCTAACTATGGCTACACCTTC.

The CDR3 reads CAISEAETQYF. The DNA for the CDR3 is TGTGCCATCAGTGAGGCAGAGACCCAGTACTTC. The chain joins TRBV10-3 to TRBJ2-5; D uncertain. Germline CDR1 ENHRY, CDR2 SYGVKD. With 2 bases removed from V and 4 bases from J, the gap between germline ends came to 2 bases. The CDR3 has 11 amino acids.

This chain's CDR3 is CASSQGRANYGYTF. The DNA of the CDR3 is TGTGCCAGCAGTCAGGGCCGAGCTAACTATGGCTACACCTTC. V and J are TRBV28 and TRBJ1-2; maybe TRBD1 (5 bases). The CDR3 spans 14 residues. CDR1 is MDHEN, CDR2 SYDVKM, per germline. V was shortened by 5 bases and J by 0 bases, with 10 bases between the two germline ends.

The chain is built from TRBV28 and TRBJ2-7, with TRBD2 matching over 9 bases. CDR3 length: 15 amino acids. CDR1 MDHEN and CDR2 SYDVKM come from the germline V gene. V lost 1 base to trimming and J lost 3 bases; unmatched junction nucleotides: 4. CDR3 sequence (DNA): TGTGCCAGCAGTTTATCTAGCGGGATAGTCTACGAGCAGTACTTC. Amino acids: CASSLSSGIVYEQYF.

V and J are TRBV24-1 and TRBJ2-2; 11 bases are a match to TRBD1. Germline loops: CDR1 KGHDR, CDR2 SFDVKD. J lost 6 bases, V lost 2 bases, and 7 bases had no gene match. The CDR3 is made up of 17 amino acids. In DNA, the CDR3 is TGTGCCACCAGTGATTCCCGGGACAGGGGGGTCCCCGGGGAGCTGTTTTTT. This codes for CATSDSRDRGVPGELFF.

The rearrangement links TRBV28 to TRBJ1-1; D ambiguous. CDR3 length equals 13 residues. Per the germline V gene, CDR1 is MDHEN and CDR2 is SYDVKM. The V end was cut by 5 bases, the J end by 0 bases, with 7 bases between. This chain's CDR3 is CASSLGLNTEAFF. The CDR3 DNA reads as TGTGCCAGCAGTCTAGGTTTGAACACTGAAGCTTTCTTT. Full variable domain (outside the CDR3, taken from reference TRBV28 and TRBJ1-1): DVKVTQSSRYLVKRTGEKVFLECVQDMDHENMFWYRQDPGLGLRLIYFSYDVKMKEKGDIPEGYSVSREKKERFSLILESASTNQTSMYLCASSLGLNTEAFFGQGTRLTVV.

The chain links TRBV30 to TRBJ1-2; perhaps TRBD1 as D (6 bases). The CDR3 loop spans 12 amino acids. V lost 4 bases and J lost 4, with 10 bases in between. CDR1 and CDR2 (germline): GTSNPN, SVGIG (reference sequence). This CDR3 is CAWTEGGYGYTF. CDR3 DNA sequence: TGTGCCTGGACCGAGGGGGGCTATGGCTACACCTTC.

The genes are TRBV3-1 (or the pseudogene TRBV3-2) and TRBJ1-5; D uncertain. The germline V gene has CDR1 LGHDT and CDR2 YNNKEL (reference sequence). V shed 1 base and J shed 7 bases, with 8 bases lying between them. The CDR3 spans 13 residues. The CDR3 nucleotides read TGTGCCAGCAGCCAAGTACCGGGACAGCCCCAGCATTTT. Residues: CASSQVPGQPQHF.

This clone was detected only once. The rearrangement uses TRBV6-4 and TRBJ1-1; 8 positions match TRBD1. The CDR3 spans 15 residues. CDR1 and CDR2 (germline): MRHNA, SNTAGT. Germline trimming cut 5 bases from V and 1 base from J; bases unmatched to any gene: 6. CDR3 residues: CASSIDGTGNTEAFF. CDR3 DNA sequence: TGTGCCAGCAGTATCGATGGGACAGGGAACACTGAAGCTTTCTTT.

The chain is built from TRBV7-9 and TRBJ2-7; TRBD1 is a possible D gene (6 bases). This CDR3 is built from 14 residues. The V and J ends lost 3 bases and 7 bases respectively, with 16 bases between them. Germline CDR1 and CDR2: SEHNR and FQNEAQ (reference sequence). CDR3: CASSFLTGQGEQYF. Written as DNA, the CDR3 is TGTGCCAGCAGCTTTCTGACAGGCCAGGGAGAGCAGTACTTC.

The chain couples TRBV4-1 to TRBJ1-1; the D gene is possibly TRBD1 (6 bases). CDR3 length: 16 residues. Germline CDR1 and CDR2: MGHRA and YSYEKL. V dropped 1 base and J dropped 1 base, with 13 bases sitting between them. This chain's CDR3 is CASSQGGAKRNTEAFF. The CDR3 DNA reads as TGCGCCAGCAGCCAAGGGGGGGCAAAACGGAACACTGAAGCTTTCTTT.